This TCR beta chain was sequenced in a study of T cells in Graves' hyperthyroidism and ophthalmopathy. Template material for amplifying TCR beta CDR3 regions consisted of RNA transcripts. Initially, a first-round RT-PCR of the TCR CDR3 employed the HTBI primer set. A single record per CDR3 protein comes from TCRdb applying MiXCR to the multiplex PCR reads. Here the sample spans 650,000 to 700,000 distinct CDR3 sequences, roughly 17% being singletons. This clonotype was counted ten times or more. V was shortened by 5 bases and J by 0 bases, with 8 bases between the two germline ends. The CDR3 length is 14 residues. Germline values: CDR1 MNHNS, CDR2 SASEGT.

This TCR derives from a man aged 50 to 59 with Graves' hyperthyroidism. Source material: blood. The chain is built from TRBV6-1 and TRBJ2-1; D unresolved. The CDR3: CASSFVSSYNEQFF. The CDR3 DNA reads as TGTGCCAGCAGTTTCGTTAGCTCCTACAATGAGCAGTTCTTC.